This record covers a single T cell receptor beta chain. The PCR used 60 Vbeta and 13 Jbeta primers. Method: immunoSEQ multiplex PCR; TCRdb's copy keeps in-frame clones and lacks some. Of over 75,000 clones listed, 82% are singletons. The sample is drawn from a study of cytomegalovirus exposure and HLA in healthy donors. The source of this sequence is a man aged 25 to 45 in good health and CMV-seropositive. The sequencing sample was made of PBMCs.

CDR3 nucleotides: TGTGCCAGCTCACCACCCGCGGGCTACTCTGGAAACACCATATATTTT. This sequence encodes CASSPPAGYSGNTIYF. V usage is TRBV18 and J usage is TRBJ1-3; no definite D call. Trimming cost V 0 bases and J 0 bases, with 9 bases left between them. This CDR3 is built from 16 residues. Germline values: CDR1 KGHSH, CDR2 LQKENI.